The 18 T cell receptor beta chains given below trace back to one sample, sequenced in a study of CD8 T cells in ankylosing spondylitis. The antigens of these receptors remain unknown. TCRdb independently ran MiXCR on the 5' RACE reads; one entry per CDR3 protein. Counted here are under 950,000 distinct CDR3 sequences, 19% occurring once; the ten biggest clones make up about 20%. Study outcomes and limitations: A TCR beta motif of fewer than ten highly homologous variants seemed to mark ankylosing spondylitis blood.

The specimen was blood, either unsorted or a sorted T cell fraction (not recorded which). The receptor source for this set is a male donor with ankylosing spondylitis.

This clonotype was observed a few times. This sequence joins TRBV7-2 and TRBJ1-1; D unclear. V shed 1 base and J shed 2 bases, with 8 bases lying between them. The CDR3 is 14 amino acids. Looked up from germline, CDR1 is SGHTA and CDR2 is FQGNSA. CDR3 sequence: CASSLGYRNTEAFF. CDR3 DNA sequence: TGTGCCAGCAGCTTAGGATACCGAAACACTGAAGCTTTCTTT.

The chain combines TRBV7-4 with TRBJ2-6, with D perhaps matching TRBD2 (6 bases). Germline V gene sequence: CDR1 SGHVT, CDR2 SQSDAQ. This CDR3 is built from 13 residues. CDR3 in amino acids: CAREVVGANVLTF. The CDR3 nucleotides are TGTGCTAGGGAGGTAGTTGGGGCCAACGTCCTGACTTTC.

Here the CDR3 DNA reads TGCGCCAGCAGTGACAACGGGGGGGCGTTCACCGGGGAGCTGTTTTTT. Its translation is CASSDNGGAFTGELFF. The chain is built from TRBV10-2 and TRBJ2-2; 8 bases match TRBD2. The trim removed 3 bases at V and 4 bases at J, leaving 7 bases unmatched. CDR1 and CDR2 (germline): WSHSY, SAAADI. The CDR3 length is 16 residues.

This chain joins TRBV27 and TRBJ1-2; 8 bases align to TRBD1. V trimming: 6 bases; J trimming: 2 bases; junction bases outside the gene matches: 14. This CDR3 is 17 amino acids long. The germline V gene has CDR1 MNHEY and CDR2 SMNVEV (reference sequence). CDR3 sequence: CASSSRNQGAWNYGYTF. The CDR3 DNA is TGTGCCAGCAGCAGCCGGAATCAGGGGGCTTGGAACTATGGCTACACCTTC.

This clonotype was observed many times. This chain links TRBV12-3 or TRBV12-4 with TRBJ2-7; 7 nucleotides match TRBD1. The CDR3 length is 16 residues. The trim removed 1 base at V and 5 bases at J, leaving 11 bases unmatched. CDR3 sequence: CASSLEGALGVNEQYF. CDR3 sequence (DNA): TGTGCCAGCAGTTTAGAGGGGGCCCTGGGTGTGAACGAGCAGTACTTC.

The V and J genes are TRBV6-1 and TRBJ2-7; TRBD1 is a possible D gene (5 bases). Germline V CDR1 and CDR2: MNHNS, SASEGT. The CDR3 consists of 12 residues. The CDR3 loop reads CGVLGQYYEQYF. CDR3 coding DNA: TGTGGCGTGCTGGGGCAGTACTACGAGCAGTACTTC.

This clonotype came up a few times. The rearrangement joins TRBV7-2 to TRBJ2-1; D gene ambiguous. Germline CDR1 and CDR2: SGHTA and FQGNSA. Trimming took off 8 bases at V and 0 bases at J, with 8 bases between the two ends. This CDR3 comprises 13 residues. The CDR3 bases are TGTGCCAGCGAGTCGAACTCCTACAATGAGCAGTTCTTC. Translating it yields CASESNSYNEQFF.

In its sample, this clonotype was seen once. The chain combines TRBV7-9 with TRBJ2-1, with D perhaps TRBD1 (6 bases). Germline V gene data show CDR1 as SEHNR and CDR2 as FQNEAQ (reference sequence). The germline V and J ends were trimmed by 1 base and 7 bases, with 11 bases remaining between them. The CDR3 contains 14 residues. CDR3 region: CASSLGGTGNEQFF. CDR3 DNA sequence: TGTGCCAGCAGCTTAGGGGGAACAGGGAATGAGCAGTTCTTC.

In its sample, this clonotype was seen a few times. This chain connects TRBV5-1 to TRBJ2-2; 8 bases are a match to TRBD2. CDR1 and CDR2 (germline): SGHRS, YFSETQ. The V gene end was trimmed by 8 bases and the J gene end by 1 base; junction bases not matched to a gene: 7. This CDR3 has 15 amino acids. Written as DNA, the CDR3 is TGCGCCAGTCGACTGGGACTAGGGAACACCGGGGAGCTGTTTTTT. The encoded protein is CASRLGLGNTGELFF.

This clonotype was seen a few times. V and J are TRBV6-1 and TRBJ2-1; the match to TRBD1 covers 7 bases. The germline V gene encodes CDR1 MNHNS and CDR2 SASEGT. The CDR3 extends over 16 amino acids. The V and J ends lost 5 bases and 3 bases, in that order; junction bases with no gene match: 10. CDR3 sequence: CASSRNTGVGYNEQFF. In DNA, the CDR3 is TGTGCCAGCAGTAGAAATACAGGGGTAGGCTACAATGAGCAGTTCTTC.

The chain links TRBV20-1 to TRBJ2-1; 7 bases fit TRBD1. CDR3 length: 15 amino acids. The germline gives CDR1 DFQATT, CDR2 SNEGSKA (reference sequence). Trimming cost V 1 base and J 3 bases; bases outside gene matches: 6. CDR3 region: CSARGSGGYYNEQFF. DNA for the CDR3: TGCAGTGCTAGAGGTTCAGGGGGATACTACAATGAGCAGTTCTTC.

This chain uses TRBV5-8 with TRBJ2-5; D may be TRBD1 (5 bases). V was pared by 0 bases and J by 3 bases, with 15 bases between. Germline V gene lookup returns CDR1 SGHTS and CDR2 YDEGEE. The CDR3 loop spans 16 amino acids. CDR3 region: CASSLAAGLGEETQYF. The CDR3 DNA sequence: TGTGCCAGCAGCTTGGCCGCAGGGTTAGGGGAAGAGACCCAGTACTTC.

This clonotype has a handful of counts. V is TRBV5-1 and J is TRBJ2-3; tentatively, D is TRBD2 (6 bases). Trimming stripped 0 bases from V and 6 bases from J, with 11 bases between. The V gene's germline CDR1 is SGHRS and CDR2 YFSETQ. This CDR3 comprises 14 residues. The CDR3 DNA reads TGCGCCAGCAGCTTGGTCGGGAGAGACGATACGCAGTATTTT. Translated, it gives CASSLVGRDDTQYF.

This clonotype was picked up a small number of times. This chain uses TRBV21-1 with TRBJ2-2; the table's D gene call, TRBD1, was not cross checked with the DNA. TRBV21-1 is an annotated pseudogene. The CDR3 has 13 residues. The CDR3 DNA follows: TGTGCCAGCAGCAAAGGGGACAGGGGTGAGCTGTTTTTT. Translated: CASSKGDRGELFF.

The CDR3 nucleotides are TGCAGCGTTACGCGATCGGGGAACTTTGACAATGAGCAGTTCTTC. Translation: CSVTRSGNFDNEQFF. This sequence joins TRBV29-1 and TRBJ2-1; D may be TRBD2 (5 bases). This CDR3 has 15 residues. The germline V and J ends were trimmed by 5 bases and 5 bases, with 19 bases remaining between them. The germline gives CDR1 SQVTM, CDR2 ANQGSEA.

The chain links TRBV20-1 to TRBJ2-1; 9 nucleotides agree with TRBD2. CDR3 length equals 16 residues. The V gene's germline CDR1 is DFQATT and CDR2 SNEGSKA (reference sequence). V trimming: 1 base; J trimming: 9 bases; junction bases outside the gene matches: 13. CDR3 coding DNA: TGCAGTGCTAGAGCAGAAACGCGGGAGGGCCAGGGTGAGCAGTTCTTC. Translating it yields CSARAETREGQGEQFF.

This clonotype was seen a few times. Here the CDR3 DNA reads TGCGCCAGCAGCCAAGGGCCTAGCGGAAACACAGATACGCAGTATTTT. Translating gives CASSQGPSGNTDTQYF. This chain connects TRBV4-3 to TRBJ2-3; the match to TRBD2 covers 7 bases. The CDR3 is made up of 16 amino acids. Per the germline V gene, CDR1 is LGHNA and CDR2 is YSLEER. Losses at the gene ends were 1 base for V and 2 bases for J; bases not matched to a gene: 6.

This clonotype has at least ten counts. V usage is TRBV28 and J usage is TRBJ1-1, with D possibly being TRBD1 (5 bases). V was trimmed by 6 bases and J by 2 bases, leaving 13 bases between them. CDR3 size: 14 residues. The germline V gene encodes CDR1 MDHEN and CDR2 SYDVKM. CDR3 DNA sequence: TGTGCCAGCAGCCAAACGACAGATAACACTGAAGCTTTCTTT. This encodes CASSQTTDNTEAFF.